This TCR beta chain was identified during a study of blood T cell repertoires in COVID-19. Study-level information: Sites in the United States, Italy and Spain provided acute and convalescent COVID-19 samples.

The CDR3 covers 17 residues. From germline, CDR1 is LGHNA and CDR2 YNFKEQ. Trimming took 0 bases from V and 3 from J; bases not matched to a gene: 9. Here immunoSEQ multiplex PCR was the method, and the copy in TCRdb shows in-frame clones only, minus some. The table shows under 300,000 clones, with nearly 90% occurring only once. Sequencing used peripheral blood. The V call is TRBV4-2, the J call TRBJ2-3, with TRBD2 matching 7 bases. The source of this sequence is a middle-aged woman who had recovered from COVID-19. The CDR3 protein is CASSQEGGGSGTDTQYF. The CDR3, as DNA: TGTGCCAGCAGCCAAGAAGGAGGCGGGAGTGGTACAGATACGCAGTATTTT.